This note documents a single T cell receptor beta chain sequence. The sample comes from a study of cytomegalovirus exposure and HLA in healthy donors. The study ran its PCR with 60 Vbeta and 13 Jbeta primers. The data were produced by immunoSEQ multiplex PCR, yet TCRdb's version contains in-frame clones alone and is incomplete. Altogether 200,000 to 250,000 clones are present, 75% to 85% being singletons, with the ten largest covering less than 3%. Unmatched junction bases numbered 5, after V lost 4 bases and J lost 3 bases. The CDR3 loop spans 14 amino acids. Germline V lookup: CDR1 SGHRS, CDR2 YFSETQ.

The sequenced sample consisted of PBMCs. The origin of this receptor is a woman aged 40 to 50 in good health and CMV-seronegative. The V gene is TRBV5-1, the J gene TRBJ1-2, with 8 bases lining up with TRBD1. CDR3 loop: CASSAGQGDYGYTF. Written as DNA, the CDR3 is TGCGCCAGCAGCGCAGGACAGGGAGACTATGGCTACACCTTC.